This T cell receptor (beta chain) appears in the sequencing data of a study of shared clonotypes between healthy human individuals. Study background: Ranging from 18 to 49 in age, donors were two women and a few men.

The CDR3 is 16 residues long. V gave up 4 bases and J gave up 5 bases; unmatched junction bases: 12. Germline V gene data show CDR1 as MGHDK and CDR2 as SYGVNS. Some clones are missing from TCRdb's copy, which holds only in-frame ones; the method was immunoSEQ multiplex PCR. This table has 2 million to 3 million clones, approximately 93% appearing once. Each of the donors was a healthy adult who was HIV-negative and had not had a recent acute infection or vaccination. This clonotype originated in a man between 18 and 29 years old in good health. Some clones in this sample may be carry-over from other donors' samples. The sample comprised naive CD4+ T cells from PBMCs. Indicated subset: CD45RA+ positively selected. This chain links TRBV25-1 with TRBJ2-7, with TRBD2 identical over 9 bases. The CDR3 sequence is CASSGDRIAGVDEQYF. CDR3 nucleotides: TGTGCCAGCAGTGGTGACCGGATAGCGGGAGTGGACGAGCAGTACTTC.